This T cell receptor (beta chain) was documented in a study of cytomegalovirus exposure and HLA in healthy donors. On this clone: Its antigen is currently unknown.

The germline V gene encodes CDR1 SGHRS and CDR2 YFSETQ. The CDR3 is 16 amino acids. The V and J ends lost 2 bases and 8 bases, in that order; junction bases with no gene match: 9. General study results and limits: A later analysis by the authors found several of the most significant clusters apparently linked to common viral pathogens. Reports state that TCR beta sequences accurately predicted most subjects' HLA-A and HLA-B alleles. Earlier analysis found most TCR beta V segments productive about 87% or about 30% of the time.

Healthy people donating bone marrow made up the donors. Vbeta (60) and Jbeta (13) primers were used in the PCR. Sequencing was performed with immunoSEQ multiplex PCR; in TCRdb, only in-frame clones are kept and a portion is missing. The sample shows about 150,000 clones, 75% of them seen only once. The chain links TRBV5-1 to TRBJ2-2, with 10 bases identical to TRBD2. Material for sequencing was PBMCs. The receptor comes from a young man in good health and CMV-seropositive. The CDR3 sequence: CASSFTSGNQQGELFF. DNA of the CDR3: TGCGCCAGCAGCTTTACTAGCGGGAACCAACAAGGGGAGCTGTTTTTT.